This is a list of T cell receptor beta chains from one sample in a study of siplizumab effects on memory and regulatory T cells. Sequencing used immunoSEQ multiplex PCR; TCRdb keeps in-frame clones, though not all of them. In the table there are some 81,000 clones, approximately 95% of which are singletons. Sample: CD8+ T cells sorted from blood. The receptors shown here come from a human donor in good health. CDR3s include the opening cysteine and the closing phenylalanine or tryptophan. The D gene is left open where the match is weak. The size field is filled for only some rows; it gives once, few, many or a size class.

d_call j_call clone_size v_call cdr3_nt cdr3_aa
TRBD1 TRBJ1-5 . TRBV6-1 TGTGCCAGCAGTGAATCGTTGCAGACAGGGATTAGCTGGCAGCCCCAGCATTTT CASSESLQTGISWQPQHF
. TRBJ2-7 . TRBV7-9 TGTGCCAGCAGCCGCTCTCTCCCATCTTCTACCTACGAGCAGTACTTC CASSRSLPSSTYEQYF
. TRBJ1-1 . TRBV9 TGTGCCAGCAGCGTAGGGGTTAGGTCTGAAGCTTTCTTT CASSVGVRSEAFF
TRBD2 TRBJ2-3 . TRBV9 TGTGCCAGCAGCGGGGGACTAGCGGATACGTTTGGAGATACGCAGTATTTT CASSGGLADTFGDTQYF
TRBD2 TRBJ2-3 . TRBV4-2 TGTGCCAGCAGCCCCCTAACTAGCGGGAGTCTCAGCACAGATACGCAGTATTTT CASSPLTSGSLSTDTQYF
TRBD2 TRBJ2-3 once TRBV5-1 TGCGCCAGCAGCTTGGCGGTAGCGGGTGAAGATACGCAGTATTTT CASSLAVAGEDTQYF
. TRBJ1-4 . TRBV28 TGTGCCAGCAGTTCCGAAAGGGGGAATGAAAAACTGTTTTTT CASSSERGNEKLFF
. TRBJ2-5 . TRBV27 TGTGCCAGCAGTTTATTAGGGGAGGGACAGTTCCAAGAGACCCAGTACTTC CASSLLGEGQFQETQYF
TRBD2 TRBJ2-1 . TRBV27 TGTGCCAGCAGTTCCCCTCTTACTAGCGGGAGTTGGCATGAGCAGTTCTTC CASSSPLTSGSWHEQFF
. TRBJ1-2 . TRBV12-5 TGTGCTAGTGGTTTGGTGGGGACGGGAGCTAACTATGGCTACACCTTC CASGLVGTGANYGYTF
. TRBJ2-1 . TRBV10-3 TGTGCCATCAAAATGACGGAGAGCTCCTACAATGAGCAGTTCTTC CAIKMTESSYNEQFF
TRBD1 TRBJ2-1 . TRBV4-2 TGTGCCAGCGGGACAGGGGGTCGGGAGCAGTTCTTC CASGTGGREQFF
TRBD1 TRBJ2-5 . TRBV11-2 TGTGCCAGCAGCTTAATAGGGACAGCTGAGACCCAGTACTTC CASSLIGTAETQYF
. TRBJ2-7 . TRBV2 TGTGCCAGCAGGTGGGCAGGCGGCGAGCAGTACTTC CASRWAGGEQYF
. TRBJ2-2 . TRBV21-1 TGTGCCAGCAGCAAAGTTTGGGAGGAGCTGTTTTTT CASSKVWEELFF
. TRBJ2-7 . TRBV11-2 TGTGCCAGCAGCTTAAAACCCCCCTTCGAGCAGTACTTC CASSLKPPFEQYF
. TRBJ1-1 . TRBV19 TGTGCCAGTGCCACCTGGGGGGGGGACACTGAAGCTTTCTTT CASATWGGDTEAFF
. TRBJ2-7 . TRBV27 TGTGCCAGCAGTTTGGGGGGAAGAACCTACGAGCAGTACTTC CASSLGGRTYEQYF
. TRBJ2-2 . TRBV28 TGTGCCAGCAGTGCCTCCCGGGACTCGAACACCGGGGAGCTGTTTTTT CASSASRDSNTGELFF